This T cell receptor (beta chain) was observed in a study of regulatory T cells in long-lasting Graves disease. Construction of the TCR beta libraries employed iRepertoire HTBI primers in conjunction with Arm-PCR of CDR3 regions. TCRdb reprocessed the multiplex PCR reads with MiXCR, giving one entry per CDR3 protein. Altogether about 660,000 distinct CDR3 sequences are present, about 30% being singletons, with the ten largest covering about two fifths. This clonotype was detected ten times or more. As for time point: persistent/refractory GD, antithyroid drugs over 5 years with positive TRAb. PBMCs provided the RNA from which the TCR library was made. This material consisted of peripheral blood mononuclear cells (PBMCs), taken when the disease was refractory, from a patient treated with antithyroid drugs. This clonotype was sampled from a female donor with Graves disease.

This CDR3 is CASSLYQGQGRGYTF. The CDR3, as DNA: TGTGCCAGCAGTTTGTACCAGGGACAGGGACGCGGCTACACCTTC. The chain recombines TRBV11-1 with TRBJ1-2; 9 positions agree with TRBD1. Germline lookup yields CDR1 SGHAT and CDR2 FQDESV (reference sequence). This CDR3 has 15 amino acids. Trimming cost V 6 bases and J 8 bases; bases outside gene matches: 13. The full variable domain, with the rest looked up from reference TRBV11-1 and TRBJ1-2, is EAEVAQSPRYKITEKSQAVAFWCDPISGHATLYWYRQILGQGPELLVQFQDESVVDDSQLPKDRFSAERLKGVDSTLKIQPAELGDSAMYLCASSLYQGQGRGYTFGSGTRLTVV.